The rows below give T cell receptor beta chains drawn from one sample of a study of T cell changes during pregnancy in multiple sclerosis. Data came from immunoSEQ multiplex PCR; TCRdb stores just in-frame clones and leaves some out. The sample consists of 50,000 to 55,000 clones, about nine tenths of them appearing once. Source: CD4+ T cells from peripheral blood mononuclear cells, taken in the third trimester of pregnancy. All receptors come from a female donor with multiple sclerosis, enrolled in a pregnancy study. The CDR3 runs from the conserved cysteine through the conserved F or W. Fields, in order: J gene, V gene, clone size, CDR3 protein. Size values are once, few and many counts, or a class for expanded clones, and some rows have none.

j_call: TRBJ1-3
v_call: TRBV5-4
clone_size: .
cdr3_aa: CASSLATGSGNTIYF

j_call: TRBJ2-5
v_call: TRBV7-9
clone_size: .
cdr3_aa: CASSLSAGAIQETQYF

j_call: TRBJ2-7
v_call: TRBV27
clone_size: .
cdr3_aa: CASRPRIGTVSSYEQYF

j_call: TRBJ1-1
v_call: TRBV5-1
clone_size: .
cdr3_aa: CASTRGGGETEAFF

j_call: TRBJ2-1
v_call: TRBV27
clone_size: .
cdr3_aa: CASSSPIDRYNEQFF

j_call: TRBJ2-2
v_call: TRBV5-1
clone_size: once
cdr3_aa: CASTLAGVTGELFF

j_call: TRBJ2-7
v_call: TRBV27
clone_size: once
cdr3_aa: CASSKTSGGAYEQYF

j_call: TRBJ1-6
v_call: TRBV19
clone_size: .
cdr3_aa: CASSIISGVGSPLHF

j_call: TRBJ2-7
v_call: TRBV7-8
clone_size: .
cdr3_aa: CASSLTSGGIYYEQYF

j_call: TRBJ1-2
v_call: TRBV29-1
clone_size: .
cdr3_aa: CSVPQVRSYGYTF

j_call: TRBJ2-3
v_call: TRBV2
clone_size: .
cdr3_aa: CASSGGGTPGTQYF

j_call: TRBJ2-3
v_call: TRBV2
clone_size: .
cdr3_aa: CAIAGLRDTPLTDTQYF

j_call: TRBJ2-2
v_call: TRBV9
clone_size: .
cdr3_aa: CASSVTSGSTGELFF

j_call: TRBJ1-5
v_call: TRBV18
clone_size: .
cdr3_aa: CASSPEDSALSNRGQPQHF

j_call: TRBJ2-7
v_call: TRBV19
clone_size: once
cdr3_aa: CASSDRTSGTYEQYF

j_call: TRBJ1-4
v_call: TRBV5-1
clone_size: .
cdr3_aa: CASSIGDSGGYEKLFF

j_call: TRBJ2-7
v_call: TRBV18
clone_size: .
cdr3_aa: CASSQTGQGASYEQYF

j_call: TRBJ1-1
v_call: TRBV7-2
clone_size: .
cdr3_aa: CASSGYPTGYTEAFF

j_call: TRBJ2-7
v_call: TRBV27
clone_size: .
cdr3_aa: CASSFNPSYEQYF